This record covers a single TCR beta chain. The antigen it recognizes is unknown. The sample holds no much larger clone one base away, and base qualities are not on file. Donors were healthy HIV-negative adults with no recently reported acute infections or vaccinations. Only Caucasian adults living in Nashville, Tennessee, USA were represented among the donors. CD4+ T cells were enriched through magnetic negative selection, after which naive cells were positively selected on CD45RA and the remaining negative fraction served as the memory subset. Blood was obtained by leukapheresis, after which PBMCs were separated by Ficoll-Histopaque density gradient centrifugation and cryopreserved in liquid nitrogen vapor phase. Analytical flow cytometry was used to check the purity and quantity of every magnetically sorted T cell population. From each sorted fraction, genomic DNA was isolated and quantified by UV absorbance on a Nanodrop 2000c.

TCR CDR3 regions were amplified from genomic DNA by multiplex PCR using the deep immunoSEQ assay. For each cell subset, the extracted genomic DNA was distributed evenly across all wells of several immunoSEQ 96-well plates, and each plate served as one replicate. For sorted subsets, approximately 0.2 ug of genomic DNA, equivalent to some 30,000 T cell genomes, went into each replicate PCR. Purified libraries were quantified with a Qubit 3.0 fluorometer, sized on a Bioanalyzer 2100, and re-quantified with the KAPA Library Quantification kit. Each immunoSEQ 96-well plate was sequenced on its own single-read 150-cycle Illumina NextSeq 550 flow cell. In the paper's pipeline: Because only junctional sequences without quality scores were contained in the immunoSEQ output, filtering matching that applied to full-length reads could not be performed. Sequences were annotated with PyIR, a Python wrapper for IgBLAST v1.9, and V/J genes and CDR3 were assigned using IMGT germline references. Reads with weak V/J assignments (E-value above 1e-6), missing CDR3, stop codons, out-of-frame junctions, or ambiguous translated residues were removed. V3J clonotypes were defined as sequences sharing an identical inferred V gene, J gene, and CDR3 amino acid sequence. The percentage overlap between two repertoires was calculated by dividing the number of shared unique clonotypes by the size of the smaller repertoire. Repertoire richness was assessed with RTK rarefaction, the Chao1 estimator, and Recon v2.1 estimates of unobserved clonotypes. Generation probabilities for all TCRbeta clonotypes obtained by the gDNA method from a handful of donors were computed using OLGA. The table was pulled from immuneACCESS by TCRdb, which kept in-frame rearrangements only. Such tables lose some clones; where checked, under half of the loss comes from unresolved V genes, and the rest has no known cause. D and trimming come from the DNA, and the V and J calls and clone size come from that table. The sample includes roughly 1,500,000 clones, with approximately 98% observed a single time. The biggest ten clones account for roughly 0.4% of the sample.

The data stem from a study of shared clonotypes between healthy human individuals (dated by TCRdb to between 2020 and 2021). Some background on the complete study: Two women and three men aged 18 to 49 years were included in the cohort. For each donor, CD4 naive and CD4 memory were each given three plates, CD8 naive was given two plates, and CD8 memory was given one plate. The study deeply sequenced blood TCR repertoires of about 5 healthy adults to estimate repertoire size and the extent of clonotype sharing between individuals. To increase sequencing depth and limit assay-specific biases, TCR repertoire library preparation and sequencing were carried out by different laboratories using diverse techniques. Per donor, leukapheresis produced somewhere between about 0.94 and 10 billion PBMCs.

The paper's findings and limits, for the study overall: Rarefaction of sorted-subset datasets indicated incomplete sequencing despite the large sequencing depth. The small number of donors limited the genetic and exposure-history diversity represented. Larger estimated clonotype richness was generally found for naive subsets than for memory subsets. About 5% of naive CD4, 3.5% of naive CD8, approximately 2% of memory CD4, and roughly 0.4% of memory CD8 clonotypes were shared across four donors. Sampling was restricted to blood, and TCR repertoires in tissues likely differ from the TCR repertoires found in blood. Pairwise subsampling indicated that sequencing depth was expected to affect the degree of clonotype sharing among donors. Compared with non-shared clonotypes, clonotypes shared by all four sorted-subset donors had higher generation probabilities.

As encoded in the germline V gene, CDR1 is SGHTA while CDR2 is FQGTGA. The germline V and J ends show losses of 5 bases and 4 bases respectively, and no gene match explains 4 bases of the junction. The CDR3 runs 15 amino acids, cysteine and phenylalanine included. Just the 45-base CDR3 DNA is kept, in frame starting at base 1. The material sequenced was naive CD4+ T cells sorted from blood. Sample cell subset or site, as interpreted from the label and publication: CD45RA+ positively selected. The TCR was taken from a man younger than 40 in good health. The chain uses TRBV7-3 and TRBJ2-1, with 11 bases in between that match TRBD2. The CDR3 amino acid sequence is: CASSTTSGDYNEQFF. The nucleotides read TGTGCCAGCAGCACGACTAGCGGGGATTACAATGAGCAGTTCTTC.